This T cell receptor beta chain was identified during a study of blood T cell repertoires in COVID-19. Original handling: Nucleated cell counts were estimated from reference gene primer amplification. TCRdb's table, derived via immunoSEQ multiplex PCR, lists solely in-frame clones and lacks some. V, J and clone size are taken as reported in that table, and D and trimming were inferred from the DNA itself. The table has a few hundred thousand clones, roughly 90% seen once. CDR3 size: 16 residues. Deletions cut 4 bases from V and 2 bases from J, with 16 bases between. Germline V gene data show CDR1 as SGHKS and CDR2 as YYEKEE (reference sequence).

The origin of this receptor is a man younger than 35 who had recovered from COVID-19. V is TRBV5-5 and J is TRBJ2-1, with a possible D match to TRBD1 (6 bases). The sequencing sample was made of peripheral blood. The CDR3 nucleotides are TGTGCCAGCAGCCGGGACATCTTAACCCCCTACAATGAGCAGTTCTTC. Protein: CASSRDILTPYNEQFF.